The T cell receptor (beta chain) under discussion was sequenced for a study of post-analysis software for immune sequencing data. The V and J ends lost 8 bases and 4 bases respectively, with 12 bases between them. This CDR3 region has 12 residues. Overall study results and limits: Compared with controls, patients had more of roughly 5 TRBV segments, including TRBV5-6, TRBV5-1 and TRBV20-1. Multiple sclerosis patients showed significantly lower normalized Chao1 diversity than controls did. Strong co-clustering by F measure linked samples that shared a preparation batch.

A few counts support this clonotype. The antigen remains unidentified. Incorporated into the TCR beta cDNA libraries were unique molecular identifiers, which served to reduce PCR and sequencing biases. Using its own MiXCR run on the PCR reads, TCRdb lists one record per CDR3 protein. Found here are 500,000 to 600,000 distinct CDR3 sequences, about 40% of them singletons; the top ten hold under 2%. Sequenced: blood. The chain employs TRBV12-3 or TRBV12-4 and TRBJ2-7; no definite D call. This receptor was identified in a girl aged 10-17 years with multiple sclerosis. CDR3 region: CASGLSRYEQYF. Written as DNA, the CDR3 is TGTGCCAGCGGCCTCTCCCGGTACGAGCAGTACTTC.